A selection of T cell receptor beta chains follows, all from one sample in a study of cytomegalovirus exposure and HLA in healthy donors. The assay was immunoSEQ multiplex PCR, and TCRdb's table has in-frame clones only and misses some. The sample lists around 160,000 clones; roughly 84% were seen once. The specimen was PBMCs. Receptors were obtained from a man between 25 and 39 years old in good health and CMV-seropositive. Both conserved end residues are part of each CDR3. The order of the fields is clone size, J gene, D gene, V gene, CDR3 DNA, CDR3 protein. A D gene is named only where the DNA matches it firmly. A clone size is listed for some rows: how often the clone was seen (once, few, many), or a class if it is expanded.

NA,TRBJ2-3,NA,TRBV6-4,TGTGCCAGCAGTGAGGCCCCTAGCACAGATACGCAGTATTTT,CASSEAPSTDTQYF
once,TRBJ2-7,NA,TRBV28,TGTGCCAGCACCCAAGGGGATTACGAGCAGTACTTC,CASTQGDYEQYF
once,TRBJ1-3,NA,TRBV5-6,TGTGCCAGCAGCTTGCCAGGGCATCTCTCTGGAAACACCATATATTTT,CASSLPGHLSGNTIYF
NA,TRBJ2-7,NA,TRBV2,TGTGCCAGCAGTGGACAGTTGTACGAGCAGTACTTC,CASSGQLYEQYF
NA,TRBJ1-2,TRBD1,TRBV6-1,TGTGCCAGCAGTGAAGTCGGGCAGGGGGGAGGCTACACCTTC,CASSEVGQGGGYTF
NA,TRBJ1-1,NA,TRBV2,TGTGCCAGCAGTGATTGGGGAGACACTGAAGCTTTCTTT,CASSDWGDTEAFF
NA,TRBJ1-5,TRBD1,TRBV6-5,TGTGCCAGCAGTTTGGACAGGGGGAATCAGCCCCAGCATTTT,CASSLDRGNQPQHF
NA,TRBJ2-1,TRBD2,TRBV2,TGTGCCAGCAGTGGGACTAGCGGGGGGAGCTCCTACAATGAGCAGTTCTTC,CASSGTSGGSSYNEQFF
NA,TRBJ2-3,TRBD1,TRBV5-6,TGTGCCAGCAGCGTAGGGGGCTCGCAGTATTTT,CASSVGGSQYF
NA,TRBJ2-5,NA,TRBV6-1,TGTGCCAGCAGTGAGGGGGGAACTTGGGAGACCCAGTACTTC,CASSEGGTWETQYF
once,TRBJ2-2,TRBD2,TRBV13,TGTGCCAGCAGTTGGGACTACAACACCGGGGAGCTGTTTTTT,CASSWDYNTGELFF
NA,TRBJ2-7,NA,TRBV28,TGTGCCAGCTCGGCAGGGACAAACGAGCAGTACTTC,CASSAGTNEQYF
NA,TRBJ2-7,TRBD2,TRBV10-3,TGTGCCATCAGAGCCGGGACTAGCGGCATCTCCTACGAGCAGTACTTC,CAIRAGTSGISYEQYF